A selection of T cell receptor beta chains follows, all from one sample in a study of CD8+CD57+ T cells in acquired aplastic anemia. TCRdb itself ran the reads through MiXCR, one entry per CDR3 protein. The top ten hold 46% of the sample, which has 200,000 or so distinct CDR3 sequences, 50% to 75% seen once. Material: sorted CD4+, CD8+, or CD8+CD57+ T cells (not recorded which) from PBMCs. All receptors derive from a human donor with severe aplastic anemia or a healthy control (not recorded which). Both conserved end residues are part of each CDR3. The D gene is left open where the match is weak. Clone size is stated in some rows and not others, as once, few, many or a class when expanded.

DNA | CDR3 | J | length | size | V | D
TGTGCCAGCAGCGAAGACAGGCTCCTGGGAGGCTACACCTTC | CASSEDRLLGGYTF | TRBJ1-2 | 14 | - | TRBV7-9 | -
TGTGCCAGCTCACCGGGGGGGGCCAAACAAGAGACCCAGTACTTC | CASSPGGAKQETQYF | TRBJ2-5 | 15 | - | TRBV18 | -
TGCAGCGTTGTGGGTGTGGGAGAGACCCAGTACTTC | CSVVGVGETQYF | TRBJ2-5 | 12 | many | TRBV29-1 | -
TGTGCCAGCAGTGTCCGGGACACCGTCTCCTACGAGCAGTACTTC | CASSVRDTVSYEQYF | TRBJ2-7 | 15 | - | TRBV7-9 | -
TGTGCCAGTAGTATCGAGACAGGGTACGAGCAGTACTTC | CASSIETGYEQYF | TRBJ2-7 | 13 | - | TRBV19 | TRBD1
TGTGCCAGCAGCCAGGACATTGAGGGTGGCTACACCTTC | CASSQDIEGGYTF | TRBJ1-2 | 13 | - | TRBV7-9 | -
TGCAGTGCTAGAGATCGGGGCAGATCCTACGAGCAGTACTTC | CSARDRGRSYEQYF | TRBJ2-7 | 14 | - | TRBV20-1 | -
TGTGCCAGTAGTGCCACCCAGGCGGGTGGCTACACCTTC | CASSATQAGGYTF | TRBJ1-2 | 13 | - | TRBV19 | -
TGCGCCAGCAGTAGTGCCGGTGCATCGACCGGGGAGCTGTTTTTT | CASSSAGASTGELFF | TRBJ2-2 | 15 | - | TRBV10-1 | -
TGTGCCAGCAGCTTAGATCGGTCAGGTGATCGGCAGTACTTC | CASSLDRSGDRQYF | TRBJ2-7 | 14 | - | TRBV11-2 | -
TGTGCCAGCAGTGAAGCGGGATTAGGGGGACAGGGGTATGGCTACACCTTC | CASSEAGLGGQGYGYTF | TRBJ1-2 | 17 | - | TRBV12-3/TRBV12-4 | TRBD1
TGTGCCAGCGGCTTATTGGGCGGGGGGCAAGACGAGCAGTACTTC | CASGLLGGGQDEQYF | TRBJ2-7 | 15 | - | TRBV7-9 | TRBD2
TGTGCCAGCAGCTTAGAGGGACTTGGAAACACCTTC | CASSLEGLGNTF | TRBJ1-2 | 12 | - | TRBV7-8 | -
TGTGCCACCAGATCGACTAGCGGATCCTACGAGCAGTACTTC | CATRSTSGSYEQYF | TRBJ2-7 | 14 | - | TRBV15 | TRBD2
TGCAGTGTCACCCCGGGACTAGCGGGAGAGACCCAGTACTTC | CSVTPGLAGETQYF | TRBJ2-5 | 14 | - | TRBV20-1 | TRBD2
TGTGCCAGCAGCCCGGGACTAGCGGGAGGGCCGAAAGAGACCCAGTACTTC | CASSPGLAGGPKETQYF | TRBJ2-5 | 17 | - | TRBV5-8 | TRBD2
TGTGCCAGCAGCCTATCGATGGCGATGGGAAACACTGAAGCTTTCTTT | CASSLSMAMGNTEAFF | TRBJ1-1 | 16 | - | TRBV12-3/TRBV12-4 | -
TGCAGCGTTGGGACAAGTAATTCACCCCTCCACTTT | CSVGTSNSPLHF | TRBJ1-6 | 12 | - | TRBV29-1 | -
TGCAGTGCCGAAATGGTGGGGGGATATAACACCGGGGAGCTGTTTTTT | CSAEMVGGYNTGELFF | TRBJ2-2 | 16 | - | TRBV20-1 | -
TGTGCCAGCAGTGTGAGACCCCTGGAAGGCTACACCTTC | CASSVRPLEGYTF | TRBJ1-2 | 13 | - | TRBV2 | -
TGTGCCAGTAAGTTATCCGGGACAGGGTCCTACGAGCAGTACTTC | CASKLSGTGSYEQYF | TRBJ2-7 | 15 | many | TRBV19 | TRBD1
TGTGCCACCTCCCGGGACAGGTGGTACGAGCAGTACTTC | CATSRDRWYEQYF | TRBJ2-7 | 13 | - | TRBV12-3/TRBV12-4 | TRBD1
TGTGCCAGCAGTGAACAACAGGGCACCGAGCAGTACTTC | CASSEQQGTEQYF | TRBJ2-7 | 13 | - | TRBV2 | -
TGTGCCAGCAGCCGCCAGCGTTCGTTTTATCGGGCAGATCGATCGGAGACCCAGTACTTC | CASSRQRSFYRADRSETQYF | TRBJ2-5 | 20 | few | TRBV7-2 | -
TGCAGTGCAGGCGGACAGGGCTACACTGAAGCTTTCTTT | CSAGGQGYTEAFF | TRBJ1-1 | 13 | - | TRBV20-1 | TRBD1
TGTGCCAGCAGCCCCGGGACAGGGGGCGACTACGAGCAGTACTTC | CASSPGTGGDYEQYF | TRBJ2-7 | 15 | - | TRBV7-9 | TRBD1
TGTGCCAGCAGCTTAGGCTCAGTTCGCGGTGAGCAGTTCTTC | CASSLGSVRGEQFF | TRBJ2-1 | 14 | - | TRBV7-3 | -
TGTGCCAGCAGCTTATATGCTGGGGGGGCCGATGAGCAGTTCTTC | CASSLYAGGADEQFF | TRBJ2-1 | 15 | - | TRBV7-3 | -
TGTGCCAGCAGTTCTGCCGATCCTGAAGCTTTCTTT | CASSSADPEAFF | TRBJ1-1 | 12 | many | TRBV12-3/TRBV12-4 | -
TGTGCCAGCAATCTTATGGGGTCGGGGGCCAACGTCCTGACTTTC | CASNLMGSGANVLTF | TRBJ2-6 | 15 | - | TRBV2 | -
TGTGCCAGTAGTAGCTACTCTAGCGGGAGGGCCTATGAGCAGTTCTTC | CASSSYSSGRAYEQFF | TRBJ2-1 | 16 | - | TRBV19 | TRBD2
TGCAGTGCTTCCCCCGGGACAGCCAATCAGCCCCAGCATTTT | CSASPGTANQPQHF | TRBJ1-5 | 14 | - | TRBV20-1 | TRBD1
TGTGCCAGCCTGCAGCCCCAGCATTTT | CASLQPQHF | TRBJ1-5 | 9 | many | TRBV11-3 | -